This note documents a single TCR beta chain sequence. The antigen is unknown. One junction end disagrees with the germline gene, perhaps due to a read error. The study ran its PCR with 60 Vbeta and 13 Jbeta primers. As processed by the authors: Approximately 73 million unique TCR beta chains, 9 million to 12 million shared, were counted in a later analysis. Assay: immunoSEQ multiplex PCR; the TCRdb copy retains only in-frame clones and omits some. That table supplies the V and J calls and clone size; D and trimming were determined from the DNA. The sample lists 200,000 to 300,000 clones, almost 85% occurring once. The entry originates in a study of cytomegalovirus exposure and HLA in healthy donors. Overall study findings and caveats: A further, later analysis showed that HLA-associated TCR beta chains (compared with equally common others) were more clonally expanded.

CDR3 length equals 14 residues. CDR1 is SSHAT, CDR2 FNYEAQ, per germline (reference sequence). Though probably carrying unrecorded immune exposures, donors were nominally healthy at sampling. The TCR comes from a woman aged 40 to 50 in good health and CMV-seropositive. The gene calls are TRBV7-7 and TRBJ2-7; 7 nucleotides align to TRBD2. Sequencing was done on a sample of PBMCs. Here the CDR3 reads CASTPGRTGDEQYF. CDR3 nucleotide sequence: TGTGCTAGCACCCCCGGGAGGACGGGCGACGAGCAGTACTTC.